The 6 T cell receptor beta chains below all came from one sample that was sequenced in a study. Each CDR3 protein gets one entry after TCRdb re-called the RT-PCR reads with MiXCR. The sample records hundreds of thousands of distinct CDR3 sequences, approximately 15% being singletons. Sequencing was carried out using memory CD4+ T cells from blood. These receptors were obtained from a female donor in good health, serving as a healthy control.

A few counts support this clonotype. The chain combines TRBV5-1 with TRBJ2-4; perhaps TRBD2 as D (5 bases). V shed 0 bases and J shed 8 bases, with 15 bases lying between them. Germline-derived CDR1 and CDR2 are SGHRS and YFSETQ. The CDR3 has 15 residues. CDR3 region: CASSLGAGLSDIQYF. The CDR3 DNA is TGCGCCAGCAGCTTGGGTGCAGGACTTTCGGACATTCAGTACTTC. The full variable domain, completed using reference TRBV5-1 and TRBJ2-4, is KAGVTQTPRYLIKTRGQQVTLSCSPISGHRSVSWYQQTPGQGLQFLFEYFSETQRNKGNFPGRFSGRQFSNSRSEMNVSTLELGDSALYLCASSLGAGLSDIQYFGAGTRLSVL.

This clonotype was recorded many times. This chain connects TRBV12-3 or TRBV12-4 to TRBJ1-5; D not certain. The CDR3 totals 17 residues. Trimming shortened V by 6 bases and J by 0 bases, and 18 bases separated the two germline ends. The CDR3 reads CASRAQITLNSNQPQHF. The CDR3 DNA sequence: TGTGCCAGCAGAGCCCAGATAACACTTAATAGCAATCAGCCCCAGCATTTT.

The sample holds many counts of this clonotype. The CDR3 is CSARVTSGRDEQYF. In DNA form, the CDR3 reads TGCAGTGCTAGAGTGACTAGCGGGAGAGACGAGCAGTACTTC. The chain uses TRBV20-1 and TRBJ2-7; TRBD2 matches at 12 bases. In germline, CDR1 is DFQATT, CDR2 SNEGSKA (reference sequence). The CDR3 is made up of 14 amino acids. Unmatched junction bases numbered 3, after V lost 1 base and J lost 5 bases.

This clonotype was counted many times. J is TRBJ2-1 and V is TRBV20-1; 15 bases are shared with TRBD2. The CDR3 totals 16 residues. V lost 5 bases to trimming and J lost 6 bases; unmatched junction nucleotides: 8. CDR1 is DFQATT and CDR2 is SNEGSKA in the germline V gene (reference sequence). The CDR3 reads CSARGLAGGRFNEQFF. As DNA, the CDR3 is TGCAGTGCTCGGGGACTAGCGGGGGGCCGATTCAATGAGCAGTTCTTC.

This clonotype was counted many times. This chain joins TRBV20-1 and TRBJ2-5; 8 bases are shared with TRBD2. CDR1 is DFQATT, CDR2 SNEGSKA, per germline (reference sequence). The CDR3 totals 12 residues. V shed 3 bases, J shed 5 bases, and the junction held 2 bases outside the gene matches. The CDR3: CSASSGMETQYF. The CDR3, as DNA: TGCAGTGCTAGTAGCGGGATGGAGACCCAGTACTTC.

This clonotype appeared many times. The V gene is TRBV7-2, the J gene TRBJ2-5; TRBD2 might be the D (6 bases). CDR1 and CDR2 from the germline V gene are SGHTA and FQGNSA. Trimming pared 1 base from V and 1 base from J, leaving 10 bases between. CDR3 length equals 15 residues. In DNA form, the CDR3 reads TGTGCCAGCAGCTTAGTAGGAGGGGTCCAAGAGACCCAGTACTTC. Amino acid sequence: CASSLVGGVQETQYF.